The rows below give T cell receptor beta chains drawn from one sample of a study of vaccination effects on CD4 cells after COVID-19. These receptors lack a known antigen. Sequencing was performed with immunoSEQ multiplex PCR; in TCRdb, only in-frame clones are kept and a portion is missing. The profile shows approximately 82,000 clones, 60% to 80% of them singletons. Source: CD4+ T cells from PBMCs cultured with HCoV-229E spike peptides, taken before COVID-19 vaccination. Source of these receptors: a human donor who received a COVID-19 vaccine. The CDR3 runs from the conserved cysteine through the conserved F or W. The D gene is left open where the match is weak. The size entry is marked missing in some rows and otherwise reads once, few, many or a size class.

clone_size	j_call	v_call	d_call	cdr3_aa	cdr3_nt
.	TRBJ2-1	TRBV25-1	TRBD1	CASSEFYGQGANNEQFF	TGTGCCAGCAGTGAATTCTACGGGCAGGGGGCGAACAATGAGCAGTTCTTC
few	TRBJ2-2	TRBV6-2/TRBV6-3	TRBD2	CASSYSTWGLAPGELFF	TGTGCCAGCAGTTACTCGACCTGGGGACTAGCGCCCGGGGAGCTGTTTTTT
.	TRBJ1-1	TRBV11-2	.	CASSSPRGGDTEAFF	TGTGCCAGCAGCTCTCCGAGGGGAGGGGACACTGAAGCTTTCTTT
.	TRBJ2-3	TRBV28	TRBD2	CASSSHAGGDADTQYF	TGTGCCAGCAGCTCTCATGCGGGGGGCGATGCAGATACGCAGTATTTT
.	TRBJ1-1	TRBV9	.	CASSVVTTAAEAFF	TGTGCCAGCAGCGTAGTTACCACCGCGGCTGAAGCTTTCTTT
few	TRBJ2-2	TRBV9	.	CAITAAGELFF	TGTGCCATCACTGCGGCCGGGGAGCTGTTTTTT
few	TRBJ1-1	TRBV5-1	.	CASSLERDGTEAFF	TGCGCCAGCAGCTTGGAGCGTGATGGAACTGAAGCTTTCTTT
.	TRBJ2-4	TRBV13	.	CASSPPPLGNIQYF	TGTGCCAGCAGCCCTCCCCCGTTAGGAAACATTCAGTACTTC
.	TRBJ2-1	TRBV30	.	CAWGGLFNEQFF	TGTGCCTGGGGTGGGTTATTCAATGAGCAGTTCTTC
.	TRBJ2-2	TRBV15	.	CATSRDRRELFF	TGTGCCACCAGCAGAGATCGCCGGGAGCTGTTTTTT
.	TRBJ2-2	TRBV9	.	CASSVVAFRANTGELFF	TGTGCCAGCAGCGTAGTGGCCTTCCGGGCGAACACCGGGGAGCTGTTTTTT
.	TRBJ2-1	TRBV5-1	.	CASTKENSYNEQFF	TGCGCCAGCACCAAAGAAAATTCCTACAATGAGCAGTTCTTC
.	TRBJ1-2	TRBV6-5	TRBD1	CASSYRTGEANYGYTF	TGTGCCAGCAGTTATAGGACAGGGGAGGCTAACTATGGCTACACCTTC
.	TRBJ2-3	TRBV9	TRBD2	CASSVRPGLAGDTSTDTQYF	TGTGCCAGCAGCGTGAGACCGGGACTAGCGGGGGATACTAGCACAGATACGCAGTATTTT
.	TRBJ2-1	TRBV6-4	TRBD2	CASSVQRGGNEQFF	TGTGCCAGCAGTGTCCAGCGGGGGGGCAATGAGCAGTTCTTC
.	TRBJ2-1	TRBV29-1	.	CSVGIYNEQFF	TGCAGCGTGGGGATCTACAATGAGCAGTTCTTC
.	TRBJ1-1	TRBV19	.	CASSIPPLTRNTEAFF	TGTGCCAGTAGTATTCCCCCACTGACAAGAAACACTGAAGCTTTCTTT
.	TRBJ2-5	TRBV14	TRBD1	CASSRITGGLETQYF	TGTGCCAGCAGCCGGATCACAGGGGGATTAGAGACCCAGTACTTC
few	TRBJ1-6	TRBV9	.	CASSAGTSTSPLHF	TGTGCCAGCAGCGCGGGGACTTCGACGTCACCCCTCCACTTT
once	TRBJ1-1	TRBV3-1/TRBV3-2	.	CASSQDIANTEAFF	TGTGCCAGCAGCCAAGATATAGCAAACACTGAAGCTTTCTTT
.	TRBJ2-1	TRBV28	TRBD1	CASSRAGQGHEQFF	TGTGCCAGCAGCCGAGCAGGACAGGGGCATGAGCAGTTCTTC
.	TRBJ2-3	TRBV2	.	CASTAQREVLADTQYF	TGTGCCAGCACGGCCCAAAGAGAGGTTCTGGCAGATACGCAGTATTTT
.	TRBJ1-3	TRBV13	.	CASSLRARPSLSSGNTIYF	TGTGCCAGCAGCTTGAGAGCTAGACCGTCCCTCAGCTCTGGAAACACCATATATTTT
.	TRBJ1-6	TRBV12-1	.	CASSPGGGQGSAYNSPLHF	TGTGCCAGCAGCCCTGGGGGGGGACAGGGCTCGGCCTATAATTCACCCCTCCACTTT
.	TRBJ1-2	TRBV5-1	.	CASSVNSGYTF	TGCGCCAGCAGCGTTAATAGTGGCTACACCTTC
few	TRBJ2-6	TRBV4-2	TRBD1	CASSQVDRDRANVLTF	TGTGCCAGCAGCCAAGTGGACAGGGATAGGGCCAACGTCCTGACTTTC
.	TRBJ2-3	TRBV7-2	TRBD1	CASSLRQGSTDTQYF	TGTGCCAGCAGCCTAAGACAGGGAAGCACAGATACGCAGTATTTT
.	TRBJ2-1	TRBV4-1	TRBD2	CASSLGTNYNEQFF	TGCGCCAGCAGCCTCGGGACTAACTACAATGAGCAGTTCTTC
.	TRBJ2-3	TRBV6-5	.	CASSRALQGDTQYF	TGTGCCAGCAGCAGGGCCCTCCAGGGAGATACGCAGTATTTT
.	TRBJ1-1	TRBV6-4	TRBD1	CASRTGGQGTEAFF	TGTGCCAGCAGGACCGGGGGACAGGGCACTGAAGCTTTCTTT
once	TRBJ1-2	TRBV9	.	CASSDRAGYGYTF	TGTGCCAGCAGCGACAGGGCAGGGTATGGCTACACCTTC
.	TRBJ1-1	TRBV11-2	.	CASSLVRGLPEAFF	TGTGCCAGCAGCTTAGTAAGGGGTCTGCCTGAAGCTTTCTTT
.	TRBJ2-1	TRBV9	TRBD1	CASSFRQGSNEQFF	TGTGCCAGCAGCTTCCGACAGGGGAGCAATGAGCAGTTCTTC
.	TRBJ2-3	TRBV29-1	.	CSVAASLRGTDTQYF	TGCAGCGTTGCGGCATCGCTTCGCGGCACAGATACGCAGTATTTT
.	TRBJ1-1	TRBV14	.	CASSLLLGAGDTEAFF	TGTGCCAGCAGCTTACTTCTGGGAGCGGGGGACACTGAAGCTTTCTTT
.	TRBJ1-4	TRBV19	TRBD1	CASSIGLGQGRGSTSREKLFF	TGTGCCAGTAGTATAGGTCTGGGACAGGGACGAGGGAGTACGAGTCGAGAAAAACTGTTTTTT
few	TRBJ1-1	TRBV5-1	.	CASSLASVSPEAFF	TGCGCCAGCAGCTTGGCGTCAGTCTCACCTGAAGCTTTCTTT
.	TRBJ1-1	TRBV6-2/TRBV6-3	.	CASSYDRNLMNTEAFF	TGTGCCAGCAGTTACGATAGGAATTTGATGAACACTGAAGCTTTCTTT
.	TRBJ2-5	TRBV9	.	CASSVGLLAKTQYF	TGTGCCAGCAGCGTAGGTCTTTTGGCTAAGACCCAGTACTTC
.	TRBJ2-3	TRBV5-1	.	CASSLAVGTDTQYF	TGCGCCAGCAGCTTGGCCGTAGGCACAGATACGCAGTATTTT
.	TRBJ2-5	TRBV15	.	CATSGAVETQYF	TGTGCCACCAGCGGGGCCGTAGAGACCCAGTACTTC
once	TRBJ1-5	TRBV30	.	CAWSVSGNQPQHF	TGTGCCTGGAGTGTATCGGGAAATCAGCCCCAGCATTTT
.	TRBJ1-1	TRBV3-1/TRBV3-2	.	CASNQRYQGTEAFF	TGTGCCAGCAACCAACGGTACCAGGGGACTGAAGCTTTCTTT
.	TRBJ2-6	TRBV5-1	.	CASSINPSTSGANVLTF	TGCGCCAGCAGCATCAACCCCTCCACCTCTGGGGCCAACGTCCTGACTTTC
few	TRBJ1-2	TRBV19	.	CASSKIRGALQGYTF	TGTGCCAGTAGTAAGATAAGGGGGGCTCTTCAAGGCTACACCTTC
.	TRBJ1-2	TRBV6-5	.	CASSYRGPPDGYTF	TGTGCCAGCAGTTACCGAGGCCCTCCGGATGGCTACACCTTC
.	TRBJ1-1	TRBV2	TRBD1	CASRSGGGSTEAFF	TGTGCCAGCAGGTCAGGGGGGGGAAGCACTGAAGCTTTCTTT
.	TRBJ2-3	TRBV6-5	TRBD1	CASRLGQGNTDTQYF	TGTGCCAGCAGGCTCGGACAGGGGAACACAGATACGCAGTATTTT
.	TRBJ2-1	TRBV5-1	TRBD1	CASRDRGEDEQFF	TGCGCCAGCAGGGACAGGGGTGAGGATGAGCAGTTCTTC
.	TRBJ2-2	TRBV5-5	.	CASSLKASGPNPGELFF	TGTGCCAGCAGCTTGAAAGCCTCGGGGCCTAACCCCGGGGAGCTGTTTTTT
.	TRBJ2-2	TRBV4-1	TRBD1	CASSQPTGYGGELFF	TGCGCCAGCAGCCAACCGACAGGGTATGGCGGGGAGCTGTTTTTT
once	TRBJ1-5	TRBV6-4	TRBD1	CASRLPQGPWGAYSNQPQHF	TGTGCCAGCAGGTTACCACAGGGGCCTTGGGGGGCGTATAGCAATCAGCCCCAGCATTTT
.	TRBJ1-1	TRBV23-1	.	CASSQSRCGGLWNTEAFF	TGCGCCAGCAGTCAATCAAGGTGCGGGGGATTATGGAACACTGAAGCTTTCTTT